The clone carrying this T cell receptor beta chain turned up a few times. Antigen: not known. These data originate in a study of T cell repertoires in cytomegalovirus infection. Across the study: CMV infection and matching HLA type were both indicated by public TCR beta signatures. Study-level results: Cumulative public TCR beta family frequency identified carriers of CMV plus the relevant HLA. The ex vivo response was dominated by HLA-C-restricted CMV-specific TCR beta clonotypes.

Germline loops: CDR1 SGHVS, CDR2 FQNEAQ. This CDR3 has 15 amino acids. Trimming stripped 0 bases from V and 1 base from J, with 8 bases between. TCRdb called the reads again in MiXCR, with one record for every CDR3 protein. Found here are more than 150,000 distinct CDR3 sequences, roughly 27% of them singletons; the top ten hold roughly 31%. This chain joins TRBV7-8 and TRBJ2-3; perhaps TRBD2 as D (5 bases). The receptor was derived from a human donor in good health (CMV status not recorded). Some clones in this sample may be carry-over from other donors' samples. Material for sequencing was PBMCs. The CDR3 DNA follows: TGTGCCAGCAGCTTAGCGGAGGTGGGCACAGATACGCAGTATTTT. Amino acids: CASSLAEVGTDTQYF.